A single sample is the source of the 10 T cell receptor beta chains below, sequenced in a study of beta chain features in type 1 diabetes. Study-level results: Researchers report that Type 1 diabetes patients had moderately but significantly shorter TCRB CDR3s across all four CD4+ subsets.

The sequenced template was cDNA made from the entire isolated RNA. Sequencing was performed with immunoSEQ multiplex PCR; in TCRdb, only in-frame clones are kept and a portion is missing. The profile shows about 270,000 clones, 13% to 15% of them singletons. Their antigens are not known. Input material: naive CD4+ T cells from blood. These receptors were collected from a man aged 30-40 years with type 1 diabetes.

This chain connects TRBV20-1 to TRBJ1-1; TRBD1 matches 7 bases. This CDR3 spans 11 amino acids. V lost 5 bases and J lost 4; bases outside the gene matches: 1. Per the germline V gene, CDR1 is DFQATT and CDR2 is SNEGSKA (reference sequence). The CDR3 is CSAWDSTEAFF. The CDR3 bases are TGCAGTGCTTGGGACAGCACTGAAGCTTTCTTT.

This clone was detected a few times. CDR3 in DNA: TGTGCCAGCAGTGAAGGTCGGTACTACGAGCAGTACTTC. It encodes CASSEGRYYEQYF. This chain connects TRBV6-1 to TRBJ2-7; no reliable D call. The germline V gene has CDR1 MNHNS and CDR2 SASEGT. Trimming shortened V by 1 base and J by 3 bases, and 7 bases separated the two germline ends. The CDR3 length is 13 residues.

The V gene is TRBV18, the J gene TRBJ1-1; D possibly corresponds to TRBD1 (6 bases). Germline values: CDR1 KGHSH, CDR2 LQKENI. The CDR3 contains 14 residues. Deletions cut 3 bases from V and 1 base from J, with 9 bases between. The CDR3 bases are TGTGCCAGCTCACCTCAGGGGTCGAACACTGAAGCTTTCTTT. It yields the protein CASSPQGSNTEAFF.

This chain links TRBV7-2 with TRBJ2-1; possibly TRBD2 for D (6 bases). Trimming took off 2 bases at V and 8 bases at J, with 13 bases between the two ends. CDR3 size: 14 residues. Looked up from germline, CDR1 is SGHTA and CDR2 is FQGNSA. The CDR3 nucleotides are TGTGCCAGCAGCTTACAGGGACTCTCCGATGAGCAGTTCTTC. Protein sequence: CASSLQGLSDEQFF.

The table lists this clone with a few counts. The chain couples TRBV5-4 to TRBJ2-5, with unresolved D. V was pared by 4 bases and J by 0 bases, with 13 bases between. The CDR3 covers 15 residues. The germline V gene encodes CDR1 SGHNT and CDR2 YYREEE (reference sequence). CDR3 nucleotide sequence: TGTGCCAGCAGCCGCACTTGGAGCGACCAAGAGACCCAGTACTTC. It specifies CASSRTWSDQETQYF.

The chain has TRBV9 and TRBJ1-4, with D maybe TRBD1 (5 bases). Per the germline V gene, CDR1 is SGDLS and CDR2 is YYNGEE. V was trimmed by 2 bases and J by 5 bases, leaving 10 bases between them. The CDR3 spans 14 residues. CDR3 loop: CASSVHSGNEKLFF. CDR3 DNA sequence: TGTGCCAGCAGCGTCCACTCAGGGAATGAAAAACTGTTTTTT.

The CDR3 nucleotides are TGTGCCTGGAGTGTACATCCCTACGAGCAGTACTTC. Its protein is CAWSVHPYEQYF. The chain couples TRBV30 to TRBJ2-7, with D unresolved. The CDR3 is made up of 12 amino acids. V lost 0 bases and J lost 2, with 5 bases in between. From germline, CDR1 is GTSNPN and CDR2 SVGIG (reference sequence).

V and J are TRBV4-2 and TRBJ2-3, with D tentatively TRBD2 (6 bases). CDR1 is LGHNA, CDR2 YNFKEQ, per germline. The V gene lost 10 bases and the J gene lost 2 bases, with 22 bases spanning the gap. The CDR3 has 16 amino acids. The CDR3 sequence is CANTRIRRELTDTQYF. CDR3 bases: TGTGCCAATACAAGGATCCGGCGGGAACTCACAGATACGCAGTATTTT.

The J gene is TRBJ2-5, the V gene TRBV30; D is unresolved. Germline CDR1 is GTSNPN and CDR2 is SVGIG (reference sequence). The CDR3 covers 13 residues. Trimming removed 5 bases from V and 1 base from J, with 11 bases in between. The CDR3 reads CAWAPGTQETQYF. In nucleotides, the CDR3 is TGTGCCTGGGCCCCAGGAACCCAAGAGACCCAGTACTTC.

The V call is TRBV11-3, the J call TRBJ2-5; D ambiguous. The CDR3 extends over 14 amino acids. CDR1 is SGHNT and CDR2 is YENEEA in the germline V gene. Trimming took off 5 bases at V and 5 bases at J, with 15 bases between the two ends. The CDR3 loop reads CASSASHQAETQYF. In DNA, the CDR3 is TGTGCCAGCAGCGCCTCCCATCAAGCGGAGACCCAGTACTTC.